Listed below are T cell receptor beta chains from one sample, sequenced in a study of human T cells and chemical hapten exposure. Via MiXCR, TCRdb re-called the RACE reads, giving one row per CDR3 protein. This sample has under 75,000 distinct CDR3 sequences; 8.5% occur once, and the top ten carry nearly 3.5%. The specimen was whole blood, collected in connection with sensitization to the hapten diphenylcyclopropenone (DPC). The source is a woman between 45 and 65 years old with alopecia areata. Some clones in this sample may be carry-over from other donors' samples. Both conserved end residues are part of each CDR3. Each record gives: V gene, clone size, D gene, J gene, CDR3 protein, CDR3 DNA. A D gene is named only where the DNA matches it firmly. Clone size is shown for a subset of rows, as once, few, many or a class of expanded clone.

TRBV6-2/TRBV6-3	few	NA	TRBJ1-1	CASSYRDRITEAFF	TGTGCCAGCAGTTACAGGGACCGGATCACTGAAGCTTTCTTT
TRBV14	NA	NA	TRBJ2-2	CASSQYQNTGELFF	TGTGCCAGCAGCCAGTACCAGAACACCGGGGAGCTGTTTTTT
TRBV20-1	many	TRBD1	TRBJ1-1	CSADGSGGVVAFF	TGCAGTGCTGACGGATCAGGGGGTGTTGTAGCTTTCTTT
TRBV27	NA	NA	TRBJ1-5	CARSTSTNQPQHF	TGTGCCAGAAGTACTTCAACCAATCAGCCCCAGCATTTT
TRBV6-5	NA	NA	TRBJ2-7	CASSANPVHEQYF	TGTGCCAGCAGTGCCAACCCTGTGCACGAGCAGTACTTC
TRBV6-6	many	NA	TRBJ1-1	CASRARGGMNTEAFF	TGTGCCAGCAGAGCTCGCGGGGGGATGAACACTGAAGCTTTCTTT
TRBV5-6	NA	TRBD1	TRBJ1-2	CASSFRGLDYGYTF	TGTGCCAGCAGCTTCAGGGGGCTCGACTATGGCTACACCTTC
TRBV30	many	TRBD1	TRBJ1-5	CASGQLNQPQHF	TGTGCCTCGGGACAGCTCAATCAGCCCCAGCATTTT
TRBV6-1	many	NA	TRBJ1-2	CASSEAGGSYGYTF	TGTGCCAGCAGTGAAGCGGGAGGATCCTATGGCTACACCTTC
TRBV27	NA	TRBD2	TRBJ2-2	CASSLSGGSRTGELFF	TGTGCCAGCAGTTTATCGGGCGGGAGTAGGACCGGGGAGCTGTTTTTT
TRBV7-9	NA	NA	TRBJ2-3	CASSPPRALGTDTQYF	TGTGCCAGCAGCCCCCCTCGGGCCTTGGGAACAGATACGCAGTATTTT
TRBV30	NA	NA	TRBJ2-2	CASLPTVNTGELFF	TGTGCCTCACTACCGACAGTGAACACCGGGGAGCTGTTTTTT
TRBV27	few	TRBD2	TRBJ2-7	CASSRASGGAFEQYF	TGTGCCAGCAGTCGGGCTAGCGGGGGGGCCTTCGAGCAGTACTTC
TRBV28	NA	NA	TRBJ1-2	CASSLWDLGGTGNYGYTF	TGTGCCAGCAGTTTATGGGATCTGGGGGGGACTGGGAACTATGGCTACACCTTC
TRBV6-2/TRBV6-3	few	NA	TRBJ2-2	CASSPLPAGELFF	TGTGCCAGCAGTCCCCTGCCGGCCGGGGAGCTGTTTTTT
TRBV7-9	NA	NA	TRBJ1-1	CASSIAGAEAFF	TGTGCCAGCAGCATAGCTGGCGCTGAAGCTTTCTTT
TRBV29-1	many	NA	TRBJ2-7	CSVVFGDNEQYF	TGCAGCGTTGTATTTGGGGACAACGAGCAGTACTTC
TRBV5-1	many	TRBD1	TRBJ1-1	CASSALQGGTEAFF	TGCGCCAGCAGCGCATTACAGGGGGGCACTGAAGCTTTCTTT
TRBV7-9	many	NA	TRBJ1-6	CASRLLSDSPLHF	TGTGCCAGCCGACTGCTTTCGGATTCACCCCTCCACTTT
TRBV6-5	NA	NA	TRBJ2-1	CASSYSWGEYNEQFF	TGTGCCAGCAGTTACTCATGGGGGGAATACAATGAGCAGTTCTTC
TRBV5-4	many	TRBD1	TRBJ1-2	CASSLNLQGARGYTF	TGTGCCAGCAGCTTGAATTTACAGGGGGCAAGAGGCTACACCTTC
TRBV28	few	NA	TRBJ2-7	CASSLELYGWEQYF	TGTGCCAGCAGTTTGGAGCTTTATGGGTGGGAGCAGTACTTC
TRBV13	many	TRBD2	TRBJ2-7	CASSSAMTSGYEQYF	TGTGCCAGCAGCTCCGCGATGACTAGCGGGTACGAGCAGTACTTC
TRBV5-1	many	NA	TRBJ1-1	CASRGRDSFTEAFF	TGCGCCAGCAGAGGAAGGGACTCGTTCACTGAAGCTTTCTTT
TRBV9	few	NA	TRBJ2-3	CASSPSDNVLTDTQYF	TGTGCCAGCTCTCCCTCGGACAACGTCCTCACAGATACGCAGTATTTT
TRBV4-1	NA	NA	TRBJ1-1	CASSRGGDNEAFF	TGCGCCAGCAGCCGCGGAGGAGATAATGAAGCTTTCTTT
TRBV12-3/TRBV12-4	few	NA	TRBJ1-6	CASKTGADNSPLHF	TGTGCCAGCAAAACGGGAGCGGATAATTCACCCCTCCACTTT